A single sample is the source of the 22 T cell receptor beta chains below, sequenced in a study of identical twins. A single record per CDR3 protein comes from TCRdb applying MiXCR to the 5' RACE reads. Here the sample spans about 220,000 distinct CDR3 sequences, 6% to 9% being singletons. The sample also formed part of further work on yellow fever vaccine responses in identical twins.

The sample was memory (CD45RO+) T cells sorted from blood. The receptors here all came from a woman aged 18-29 years in good health.

This clonotype was seen only a few times. As DNA, the CDR3 is TGTGCCAGCAGTGAGAGCGGGAGGGCCGTACCCGGGGAGCTGTTTTTT. Amino acids: CASSESGRAVPGELFF. This chain uses TRBV25-1 with TRBJ2-2, with 10 bases matching TRBD2. With 3 bases clipped from V and 6 bases from J, the junction kept 7 bases outside the gene matches. The length of the CDR3 is 16 residues. From germline, CDR1 is MGHDK and CDR2 SYGVNS.

This clonotype came up a few times. The junction departs from germline at one end; a sequencing error may be responsible. The V and J genes are TRBV6-7 and TRBJ2-7; D call uncertain. TRBV6-7 is reported as an ORF; its role is uncertain. This CDR3 has 15 residues. In DNA, the CDR3 is TGTGCCAGCAGCCTCTCCGCAAGTTCTAAGTACGAGCGGTACTTC. Its translation: CASSLSASSKYERYF.

Ten or more counts support this clonotype. The chain is built from TRBV7-9 and TRBJ2-7, with D perhaps TRBD1 (6 bases). The germline gives CDR1 SEHNR, CDR2 FQNEAQ (reference sequence). V was clipped by 1 base and J by 2 bases, with 9 bases between them. This CDR3 is built from 14 residues. The CDR3 DNA sequence: TGTGCCAGCAGCTTAGATTACAGGGCCTACGAGCAGTACTTC. This codes for CASSLDYRAYEQYF.

A few counts support this clonotype. The chain uses TRBV7-9 and TRBJ2-7, with TRBD2 identical over 13 bases. CDR1 and CDR2 from the germline V gene are SEHNR and FQNEAQ (reference sequence). The CDR3 covers 15 residues. Trimming cost V 5 bases and J 3 bases; bases outside gene matches: 4. The CDR3 region is CASSRGTSGVYEQYF. DNA of the CDR3: TGTGCCAGCAGCCGCGGGACTAGCGGGGTCTACGAGCAGTACTTC.

This clonotype was detected a few times. The CDR3 region has the DNA TGTGCCAGCAGCTTCCAGGGACATCAAGAGACCCAGTACTTC. Its protein is CASSFQGHQETQYF. This rearrangement joins TRBV7-9 to TRBJ2-5; maybe TRBD1 (6 bases). Germline assignment: CDR1 SEHNR and CDR2 FQNEAQ (reference sequence). V lost 3 bases to trimming and J lost 2 bases, with 10 bases between them. CDR3 length equals 14 residues. The complete variable domain, with remaining parts taken from reference TRBV7-9 and TRBJ2-5, reads DTGVSQNPRHKITKRGQNVTFRCDPISEHNRLYWYRQTLGQGPEFLTYFQNEAQLEKSRLLSDRFSAERPKGSFSTLEIQRTEQGDSAMYLCASSFQGHQETQYFGPGTRLLVL.

In its sample, this clonotype was seen a few times. V gene TRBV7-2 combines with J gene TRBJ1-1, with D tentatively TRBD1 (6 bases). This CDR3 comprises 17 residues. Germline lookup yields CDR1 SGHTA and CDR2 FQGNSA. V was clipped by 1 base and J by 0 bases, with 15 bases between them. The DNA of the CDR3 is TGTGCCAGCAGCTTAGGTCCCTTCTACAGGGTGAACACTGAAGCTTTCTTT. It codes for CASSLGPFYRVNTEAFF.

V gene TRBV12-3 or TRBV12-4 combines with J gene TRBJ2-2; D is perhaps TRBD1 (6 bases). The CDR3 runs 15 residues. The ends were cut back, 6 bases at V and 4 bases at J, with 15 bases in the middle. CDR3 nucleotide sequence: TGTGCCAGCAGGGCGGCAGGGGTCGGCACCGGGGAGCTGTTTTTT. Amino acids: CASRAAGVGTGELFF.

This clonotype has more than one count but fewer than ten. The genes are TRBV7-2 and TRBJ2-2; 9 bases are a match to TRBD2. J was trimmed by 0 bases and V by 3 bases; bases with no gene match: 5. This CDR3 is built from 17 residues. CDR1 and CDR2 from the germline V gene are SGHTA and FQGNSA. The CDR3 DNA sequence: TGTGCCAGCAGCTTTAGCAAGCGGGGGGCGAACACCGGGGAGCTGTTTTTT. Encoded protein: CASSFSKRGANTGELFF.

This clonotype was found many times. The gene calls are TRBV4-2 and TRBJ2-1, with no clear D. The CDR3 totals 15 residues. V was pared by 0 bases and J by 5 bases, with 11 bases between. From germline, CDR1 is LGHNA and CDR2 YNFKEQ. CDR3 loop: CASSQERSKDNEQFF. The CDR3 bases are TGTGCCAGCAGCCAAGAAAGGTCTAAAGACAATGAGCAGTTCTTC.

This clonotype was found once. A much larger clone is a single base away; this may be a read error. The chain has TRBV11-1 and TRBJ2-1, with 8 positions matching TRBD2. This CDR3 region has 18 residues. Germline CDR1 reads SGHAT; CDR2 reads FQDESV (reference sequence). CDR3 protein: CASSSLLADYSSYIEQFF. The CDR3, as DNA: TGTGCCAGCAGCTCTCTACTAGCGGACTACAGCTCCTACATTGAGCAGTTCTTC.

This clonotype was seen many times. This chain links TRBV28 with TRBJ2-3, with 8 bases that match TRBD1. V shed 6 bases, J shed 2 bases, and the junction held 4 bases outside the gene matches. The germline V gene encodes CDR1 MDHEN and CDR2 SYDVKM. The CDR3 is 14 amino acids. For the CDR3, the DNA is TGTGCCAGCAGGGGGGACAGGCTCACAGATACGCAGTATTTT. This codes for CASRGDRLTDTQYF.

This clonotype was seen repeatedly, ten times or more. The chain joins TRBV6-2 or TRBV6-3 to TRBJ2-6, with TRBD1 matching 9 bases. V was clipped by 2 bases and J by 2 bases; unmatched bases: 4. Germline CDR1 reads MNHEY; CDR2 reads SVGEGT. The CDR3 is made up of 17 amino acids. The CDR3 here is CASSYLTGGTGANVLTF. The CDR3 DNA is TGTGCCAGCAGTTACCTAACAGGGGGCACTGGGGCCAACGTCCTGACTTTC.

This clonotype came up a few times. The chain is built from TRBV20-1 and TRBJ2-4; TRBD1 matches at 7 bases. Per the germline V gene, CDR1 is DFQATT and CDR2 is SNEGSKA (reference sequence). Trimming took 3 bases from V and 3 from J; bases not matched to a gene: 32. The CDR3 length is 23 residues. CDR3 loop: CSASLPNLIGTAPDRVDKNIQYF. DNA of the CDR3: TGCAGTGCTAGCCTTCCTAACCTCATCGGGACAGCCCCGGATCGGGTAGACAAAAACATTCAGTACTTC.

The rearrangement links TRBV2 to TRBJ2-5; 10 bases fit TRBD2. CDR3 size: 16 residues. Germline CDR1 is SNHLY and CDR2 is FYNNEI. After removal of 10 bases from V and 3 bases from J, the junction contained 14 bases not matched to a gene. In DNA, the CDR3 is TGTGCCACCCTTCCTCTACTAGCGGGGTCCAAAGAGACCCAGTACTTC. Translation gives CATLPLLAGSKETQYF.

V is TRBV19 and J is TRBJ2-3, with 10 positions matching TRBD2. Germline CDR1 and CDR2: LNHDA and SQIVND (reference sequence). The CDR3 runs to 16 residues. Germline trimming cut 5 bases from V and 1 base from J; bases unmatched to any gene: 6. The CDR3 nucleotides read TGTGCCAGTAGTTTCCTAGCGGGGGACGGCACAGATACGCAGTATTTT. Its protein is CASSFLAGDGTDTQYF.

This sequence joins TRBV6-1 and TRBJ2-2; a possible D gene is TRBD2 (6 bases). Germline CDR1 and CDR2: MNHNS and SASEGT. This CDR3 is 14 amino acids long. V was trimmed by 6 bases and J by 0 bases, leaving 8 bases between them. The chain's CDR3 is CASRSGSNTGELFF. CDR3 sequence (DNA): TGTGCCAGCAGAAGCGGGTCGAACACCGGGGAGCTGTTTTTT.

This clonotype was counted many times. The genes are TRBV6-1 and TRBJ1-2; possibly TRBD1 for D (6 bases). V lost 6 bases and J lost 7, with 18 bases in between. Per the germline V gene, CDR1 is MNHNS and CDR2 is SASEGT. The CDR3 is 14 residues long. The CDR3 protein is CASRTGPVEGGYTF. The CDR3 DNA sequence: TGTGCCAGCAGGACAGGACCCGTTGAGGGTGGCTACACCTTC.

This clonotype was detected ten times or more. The rearrangement joins TRBV7-2 to TRBJ2-7; TRBD2 is a possible D gene (5 bases). The V end lost 4 bases, the J end lost 6 bases, and 13 bases lay between the germline ends. The CDR3 covers 13 residues. CDR1 and CDR2 (germline): SGHTA, FQGNSA. In DNA form, the CDR3 reads TGTGCCAGCAGCTCTGGAGTAGGAGGCGAGCAGTACTTC. Translated: CASSSGVGGEQYF.

As to this clonotype: It may be a read error: a sequence one base away is much more abundant. The chain recombines TRBV11-3 with TRBJ2-1; TRBD2 agrees at 9 bases. The CDR3 totals 15 residues. Germline V lookup: CDR1 SGHNT, CDR2 YENEEA. The CDR3 sequence: CDSSLTLAGINEQFF. As DNA, the CDR3 is TGTGACAGCAGCTTAACCCTAGCGGGGATCAATGAGCAGTTCTTC.

The gene calls are TRBV25-1 and TRBJ1-2; D not certain. Deletions cut 4 bases from V and 7 bases from J, with 16 bases between. CDR1 and CDR2 from the germline V gene are MGHDK and SYGVNS. This CDR3 comprises 14 residues. This CDR3 reads CASSVGSELSGYTF. CDR3 DNA: TGTGCCAGCAGTGTAGGTTCGGAGCTATCTGGCTACACCTTC.

The chain couples TRBV2 to TRBJ1-2, with no clear D. Germline CDR1 SNHLY, CDR2 FYNNEI. V dropped 4 bases and J dropped 2 bases, with 14 bases sitting between them. The CDR3 runs 15 residues. The CDR3 loop is CASSAANALNYGYTF. As DNA, the CDR3 is TGTGCCAGCAGTGCGGCCAATGCCTTGAACTATGGCTACACCTTC. Full variable domain (outside the CDR3, taken from reference TRBV2 and TRBJ1-2): EPEVTQTPSHQVTQMGQEVILRCVPISNHLYFYWYRQILGQKVEFLVSFYNNEISEKSEIFDDQFSVERPDGSNFTLKIRSTKLEDSAMYFCASSAANALNYGYTFGSGTRLTVV.

This clonotype showed up many times. CDR3 coding DNA: TGTGCCAGCAGCCCGGGGGGTAGCGGGAGTGTTCCGACCGGGGAGCTGTTTTTT. Translation gives CASSPGGSGSVPTGELFF. V and J are TRBV12-3 or TRBV12-4 and TRBJ2-2, with 9 bases identical to TRBD2. V shed 6 bases and J 5 bases; nucleotides not matched to a gene: 16. The CDR3 extends over 18 amino acids.